A single T cell receptor beta chain is shown here with its context. Its antigen is undetermined. Germline loops: CDR1 SGHDT, CDR2 YYEEEE. The CDR3 runs to 16 residues. V gave up 0 bases and J gave up 4 bases, with 14 bases separating them. This sample was taken from a study of T cell responses to AZD1222 COVID-19 vaccine. At the level of the study: Second-dose intervals near 4 or 12 weeks were combined.

Only in-frame clones appear in the TCRdb table, and some are missing; sequencing was by immunoSEQ multiplex PCR. The sample has over 100,000 clones; 88% are singletons. Study findings and constraints: Females outnumbered males among donors, who were mostly white British; clonal diversity was possibly underestimated. The repertoires were collected only after the peak T cell response.

The sequences come from peripheral blood, collected on day 0 of AZD1222 vaccination. The sequence was collected from an adult in good health. V usage is TRBV5-6 and J usage is TRBJ2-1, with D maybe TRBD1 (6 bases). CDR3 bases: TGTGCCAGCAGCTTGGATGTAGGGGGTGGTTACAATGAGCAGTTCTTC. The encoded protein is CASSLDVGGGYNEQFF.